The sequence of this TCR beta chain was determined in a study of OX40 agonist ivuxolimab in advanced cancers. Assay used: immunoSEQ multiplex PCR; TCRdb lists only in-frame clones, some missing. The repertoire consists of about 19,000 clones, with about 90% occurring once and the leading ten covering over 45%. The source material was CD4+ or CD8+ T cells sorted from blood, sampled in a trial of the OX40 agonist ivuxolimab. The clonotype was recovered from an adult with an advanced solid tumor such as melanoma, head and neck, liver or kidney cancer.

The chain's CDR3 is CASSGAGWPNTQYF. The CDR3 region has the DNA TGTGCCAGCAGTGGTGCAGGGTGGCCCAATACCCAGTACTTC. V gene TRBV6-1 combines with J gene TRBJ2-5, with D possibly TRBD1 on 5 matching bases. The germline CDR1 and CDR2 sequences are MNHNS and SASEGT. The CDR3 extends over 14 amino acids. V gave up 4 bases and J gave up 8 bases, with 17 bases separating them.